This T cell receptor (beta chain) was identified during a study of cytomegalovirus exposure and HLA in healthy donors. To note about this clone: Its antigen is still unknown. The junction departs from germline at one end; a sequencing error may be responsible.

Everyone who donated was a healthy bone marrow donor. The CDR3 has 16 amino acids. The germline V gene has CDR1 SEHNR and CDR2 FQNEAQ (reference sequence). The PCR employed 60 Vbeta primers together with 13 Jbeta primers. The data were produced by immunoSEQ multiplex PCR, yet TCRdb's version contains in-frame clones alone and is incomplete. Of around 150,000 clones listed, 80% to 90% are singletons. Study observations and caveats: Certain indistinguishable V segments, among them TRBV6-2 and TRBV6-3, were excluded. An analysis done earlier found most TCR beta V segments productive about 87% or about 30% of the time.

Sequenced input: PBMCs. This TCR was sampled from a young woman in good health and CMV-seronegative. The chain couples TRBV7-9 to TRBJ1-1; no definite D call. The CDR3 region is CSSSLAEVGGNTEAFF. CDR3 coding DNA: TGTTCCAGCAGCTTAGCGGAGGTGGGTGGGAACACTGAAGCTTTCTTT.